Included here is one T cell receptor (beta chain) sequence, with context. The sample belongs to a study of shared clonotypes between healthy human individuals. CDR3 length: 18 amino acids. The junction had 9 bases not matched to a gene; V was cut back by 1 base and J by 4 bases. Clones were read by immunoSEQ multiplex PCR, and TCRdb kept only the in-frame ones, dropping some. The sample records approximately 1.4 million clones, around 98% being singletons. This TCR came from a young man in good health. The sequenced sample was naive CD4+ T cells sorted from blood. Subset of the sample: CD45RA+ positively selected. The chain employs TRBV23-1 and TRBJ2-2, with 10 bases fitting TRBD1. TRBV23-1 is sorted into the ORF group, with uncertain function. The CDR3: CASSQYPTGGSSTGELFF. The CDR3 coding sequence is TGCGCCAGCAGTCAATACCCGACAGGGGGCAGTAGCACCGGGGAGCTGTTTTTT.